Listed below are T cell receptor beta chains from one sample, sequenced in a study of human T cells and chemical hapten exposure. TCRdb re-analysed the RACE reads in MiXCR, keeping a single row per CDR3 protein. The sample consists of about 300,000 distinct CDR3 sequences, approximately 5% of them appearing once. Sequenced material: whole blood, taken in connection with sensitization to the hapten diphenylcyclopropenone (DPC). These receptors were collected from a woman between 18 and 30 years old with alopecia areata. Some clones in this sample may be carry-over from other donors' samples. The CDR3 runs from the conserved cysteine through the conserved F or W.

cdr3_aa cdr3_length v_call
CASSWQGNTGELFF 14 TRBV6-5
CASSSGGNQETQYF 14 TRBV5-1
CASSQDQQGSNTGELFF 17 TRBV3-1
CSARAGSSTDTQYF 14 TRBV20-1
CASSPSDHEQYF 12 TRBV5-1
CASSYAGRGNTEAFF 15 TRBV6-6
CASSGGQNYGYTF 13 TRBV6-2/TRBV6-3
CASGWGADWRTRNTEAFF 18 TRBV12-5
CASSPGTWDTEAFF 14 TRBV7-3
CASSSGTALSETQYF 15 TRBV11-3
CASTGQGRVYEQYF 14 TRBV2
CASSQTDSPAGYTF 14 TRBV4-3
CASSEWSAPQHF 12 TRBV2
CASSPMTAPYGYTF 14 TRBV18
CATSDFRGQPQHF 13 TRBV24-1
CATSREPLGGAYGYTF 16 TRBV15
CASRMAGLYSNQPQHF 16 TRBV28
CASSHSRDYNSPLHF 15 TRBV4-2
CASSLRTGPTDTQYF 15 TRBV7-3
CASSYSGVYQETQYF 15 TRBV5-1
CASSLRDDNSPLHF 14 TRBV12-3/TRBV12-4
CASSYRQDGEKLFF 14 TRBV6-8
CATSALGGGLANTGELFF 18 TRBV24-1
CASSWTRGYYEQYF 14 TRBV27
CTSSLAGILGETQYF 15 TRBV11-1
CAISGEMGERGPSNTGELFF 20 TRBV10-3
CASWDPAGPKNIQYF 15 TRBV25-1
CASSQDTGQLSGANVLTF 18 TRBV4-3
CASSEYPDSSYEQYF 15 TRBV6-1
CASSLSGGSDTQYF 14 TRBV12-3/TRBV12-4
CASSFLGITGANVLTF 16 TRBV12-3/TRBV12-4
CASTVRGVSPLHF 13 TRBV5-6
CASSQDQRDRGMNTEAFF 18 TRBV3-1
CASSYPIGPLHF 12 TRBV7-9
CASSFESGMGQFF 13 TRBV12-3/TRBV12-4
CASTRTGPYTGELFF 15 TRBV5-1
CASDRLFSNQPQHF 14 TRBV27
CASSVVGHPSTDTQYF 16 TRBV9
CASRTNTDTQYF 12 TRBV6-2/TRBV6-3
CASSQEPDQPTDGYTF 16 TRBV4-2
CASSPPGPVNTEAFF 15 TRBV7-9